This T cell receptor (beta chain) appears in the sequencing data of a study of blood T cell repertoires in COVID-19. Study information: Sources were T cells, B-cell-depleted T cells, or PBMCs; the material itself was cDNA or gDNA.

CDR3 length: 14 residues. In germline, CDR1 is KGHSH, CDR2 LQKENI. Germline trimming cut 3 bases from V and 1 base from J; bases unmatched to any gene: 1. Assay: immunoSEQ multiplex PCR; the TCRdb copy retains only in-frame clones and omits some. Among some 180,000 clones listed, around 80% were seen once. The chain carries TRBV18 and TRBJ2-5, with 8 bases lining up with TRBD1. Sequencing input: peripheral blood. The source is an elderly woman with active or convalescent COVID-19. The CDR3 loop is CASSPDRVQETQYF. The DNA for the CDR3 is TGTGCCAGCTCACCGGACAGGGTCCAAGAGACCCAGTACTTC.